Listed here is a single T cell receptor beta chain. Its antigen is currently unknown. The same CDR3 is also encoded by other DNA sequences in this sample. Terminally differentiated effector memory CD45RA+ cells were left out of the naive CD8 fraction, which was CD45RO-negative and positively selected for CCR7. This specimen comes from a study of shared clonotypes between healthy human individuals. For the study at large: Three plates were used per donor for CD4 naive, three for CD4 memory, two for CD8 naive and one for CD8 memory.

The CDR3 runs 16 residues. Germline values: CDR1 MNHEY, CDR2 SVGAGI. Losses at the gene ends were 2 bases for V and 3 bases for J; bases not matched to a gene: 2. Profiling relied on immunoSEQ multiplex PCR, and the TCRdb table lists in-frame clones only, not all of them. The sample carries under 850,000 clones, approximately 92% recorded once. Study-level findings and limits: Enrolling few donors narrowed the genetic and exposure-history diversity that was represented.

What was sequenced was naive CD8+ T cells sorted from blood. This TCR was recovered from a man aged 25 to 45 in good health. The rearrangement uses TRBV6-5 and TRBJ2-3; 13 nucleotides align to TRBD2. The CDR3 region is CASSYRLAGGTDTQYF. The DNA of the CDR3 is TGTGCCAGCAGTTACAGACTAGCGGGAGGAACAGATACGCAGTATTTT.